The 23 T cell receptor beta chains in this list originate from one sample, sequenced in a study of blood T cells in healthy people across ages. The second PCR ran roughly 7 to 11 cycles with a sample-barcoded 5' primer and J-beta primers. One entry per CDR3 protein, called by TCRdb with MiXCR from the 5' RACE reads. Here the sample spans 1.5 million to 2 million distinct CDR3 sequences, about 35% being singletons. Sequencing input: blood. These receptors were collected from a woman aged 25-40 years in good health.

Details on this clonotype: A much larger clone differs by one base, so this may be a read error. V is TRBV12-3 or TRBV12-4 and J is TRBJ2-1, with no clear D. The CDR3 contains 13 residues. DNA of the CDR3: TGTGCCAGCAGTCCTAACCCCCCCGGAGAGCAGTGCTTC. Protein sequence: CASSPNPPGEQCF.

On this clonotype itself: Relative to the germline gene, one junction end is altered; a read error may explain this. This chain connects TRBV3-1 to TRBJ1-4; a possible D gene is TRBD1 (6 bases). The CDR3 covers 14 residues. CDR1 LGHDT and CDR2 YNNKEL come from the germline V gene (reference sequence). CDR3 in amino acids: CASRQTGINEKRFF. CDR3 DNA sequence: TGTGCCAGCAGACAAACAGGGATCAATGAAAAACGGTTTTTT.

The gene calls are TRBV20-1 and TRBJ1-6; no clear D gene. Trimming cost V 4 bases and J 7 bases, with 11 bases left between them. The germline V gene has CDR1 DFQATT and CDR2 SNEGSKA (reference sequence). The CDR3 covers 13 residues. The CDR3 DNA reads TGCAGTGCTACCGACGGTACCAATTCACCCCTCCACTTT. It codes for CSATDGTNSPLHF.

This clonotype occurred once. V gene TRBV7-9 combines with J gene TRBJ2-4, with 8 bases lining up with TRBD2. The J call may be mistaken, given a closer DNA end match to TRBJ2-7. The germline gives CDR1 SEHNR, CDR2 FQNEAQ (reference sequence). The CDR3 contains 14 residues. Written as DNA, the CDR3 is TGTGCCAGCAGCTCCCAGAGAGCGGGAGTCGAGCAGTACTTC. It translates to CASSSQRAGVEQYF.

For this clonotype: One junction end disagrees with the germline gene, perhaps due to a read error. The CDR3 loop is CANSRQLAGGPDTRYF. The CDR3 DNA follows: TGCGCCAACAGCCGCCAACTAGCGGGGGGGCCGGATACGCGGTATTTT. V gene TRBV4-1 combines with J gene TRBJ2-3; 13 bases are shared with TRBD2. CDR1 and CDR2 from the germline V gene are MGHRA and YSYEKL. The CDR3 totals 16 residues.

This clonotype was detected only a few times. This CDR3 reads CASSLAASGGTQYF. CDR3 coding DNA: TGCGCCAGCAGCTTGGCCGCAAGCGGGGGGACGCAGTATTTT. The chain carries TRBV5-1 and TRBJ2-3, with 9 bases lining up with TRBD2. Germline CDR1 and CDR2: SGHRS and YFSETQ. Trimming cost V 0 bases and J 9 bases; bases outside gene matches: 5. This CDR3 has 14 residues.

The genes are TRBV18 and TRBJ2-1; D may be TRBD1 (6 bases). Germline V gene lookup returns CDR1 KGHSH and CDR2 LQKENI. There are 20 residues in the CDR3. V was trimmed by 3 bases and J by 7 bases, leaving 31 bases between them. Written as DNA, the CDR3 is TGTGCCAGCTCACCTAGACCTACCACGACCAGCAGGGGTTCGAGGAATGAGCAGTTCTTC. Residues: CASSPRPTTTSRGSRNEQFF.

The gene calls are TRBV4-1 and TRBJ1-5; D gene unclear. Germline V gene sequence: CDR1 MGHRA, CDR2 YSYEKL. V lost 0 bases to trimming and J lost 0 bases, with 3 bases between them. The CDR3 runs 14 residues. The CDR3, as DNA: TGCGCCAGCAGCCAAGATGCTAGCAATCAGCCCCAGCATTTT. This gives the protein CASSQDASNQPQHF.

Details on this clonotype: At one boundary the junction diverges from the germline segment, which might be a read error. V and J are TRBV20-1 and TRBJ2-1; 8 bases fit TRBD2. CDR1 and CDR2 from the germline V gene are DFQATT and SNEGSKA (reference sequence). The CDR3 has 13 amino acids. The CDR3 spells CSASGGARNGQFF. The CDR3 nucleotides are TGCAGTGCTAGCGGGGGGGCCCGGAATGGGCAGTTCTTC.

Turning to this clonotype: It is likely a read error, because the conserved phenylalanine at the end of the CDR3 is missing. The chain joins TRBV5-1 to TRBJ2-7; 7 bases are a match to TRBD1. Germline CDR1 SGHRS, CDR2 YFSETQ. The V gene end was trimmed by 0 bases and the J gene end by 0 bases; junction bases not matched to a gene: 3. This CDR3 is 15 amino acids long. Written as DNA, the CDR3 is TGCGCCAGCAGCTTGGACCCAGGGGGCTCCTACGAGCAGTACTGC. Amino acid sequence: CASSLDPGGSYEQYC.

CDR3 loop: CASSQGTPMPGAEAFF. CDR3 DNA sequence: TGTGCCAGCAGCCAAGGAACCCCCATGCCAGGTGCTGAAGCTTTCTTT. This chain uses TRBV3-1 with TRBJ1-1; D is unresolved. V dropped 1 base and J dropped 6 bases, with 18 bases sitting between them. The germline CDR1 and CDR2 sequences are LGHDT and YNNKEL (reference sequence). This CDR3 is built from 16 residues.

With regard to this clonotype: The junction differs from germline at one of its ends, possibly a read error. This chain's CDR3 is CTSSPGLRSRGEQFF. DNA of the CDR3: TGTACCAGCAGCCCGGGCCTTCGGTCCCGGGGTGAGCAGTTCTTC. This chain joins TRBV11-2 and TRBJ2-1, with D tentatively TRBD2 (5 bases). This CDR3 region has 15 residues. Germline CDR1 is SGHAT and CDR2 is FQNNGV. Combining the CDR3 with reference TRBV11-2 and TRBJ2-1 gives the whole variable domain EAGVAQSPRYKIIEKRQSVAFWCNPISGHATLYWYQQILGQGPKLLIQFQNNGVVDDSQLPKDRFSAERLKGVDSTLKIQPAKLEDSAVYLCTSSPGLRSRGEQFFGPGTRLTVL.

The chain links TRBV27 to TRBJ1-2; possible D gene TRBD1, 5 bases. Germline V gene sequence: CDR1 MNHEY, CDR2 SMNVEV (reference sequence). The CDR3 spans 16 residues. V gave up 6 bases and J gave up 0 bases, with 17 bases separating them. CDR3 DNA sequence: TGTGCCAGCAGGCGAATCGGGGGACCAACTAACTATGGCTACACCTTC. This translates into CASRRIGGPTNYGYTF.

This chain links TRBV24-1 with TRBJ2-1, with 13 positions matching TRBD2. Germline loops: CDR1 KGHDR, CDR2 SFDVKD. CDR3 length equals 16 residues. Germline trimming cut 3 bases from V and 4 bases from J; bases unmatched to any gene: 2. The CDR3 here is CATSDRTSGGYNEQFF. DNA for the CDR3: TGTGCCACCAGTGATCGGACTAGCGGGGGATACAATGAGCAGTTCTTC.

This clonotype was found a few times. The chain links TRBV13 to TRBJ2-7; 7 nucleotides match TRBD2. There are 14 residues in the CDR3. In germline, CDR1 is PRHDT, CDR2 FYEKMQ (reference sequence). V lost 6 bases and J lost 1; bases outside the gene matches: 6. CDR3 loop: CASRRGGGSYEQYF. In DNA form, the CDR3 reads TGTGCCAGCAGGCGTGGGGGGGGGTCCTACGAGCAGTACTTC.

In this sample, this clonotype turned up a few times. J is TRBJ1-1 and V is TRBV5-8; weak D call: TRBD1 (6 bases). The V end was cut by 0 bases, the J end by 0 bases, with 15 bases between. Germline V gene data show CDR1 as SGHTS and CDR2 as YDEGEE. CDR3 length: 17 residues. The DNA of the CDR3 is TGTGCCAGCAGCTTGGGGATATCCGGGACAATGAACACTGAAGCTTTCTTT. Translated, it gives CASSLGISGTMNTEAFF. Filled out from reference TRBV5-8 and TRBJ1-1, the complete variable domain reads EAGVTQSPTHLIKTRGQQATLRCSPISGHTSVYWYQQALGLGLQFLLWYDEGEERNRGNFPPRFSGRQFPNYSSELNVNALELEDSALYLCASSLGISGTMNTEAFFGQGTRLTVV.

This chain joins TRBV20-1 and TRBJ2-1, with 12 bases aligning to TRBD1. The length of the CDR3 is 16 residues. Germline loops: CDR1 DFQATT, CDR2 SNEGSKA (reference sequence). V was clipped by 0 bases and J by 10 bases; unmatched bases: 10. The CDR3 bases are TGCAGTGCTAGAGATTTGTCCGGGACAGGGGGCGACGAGCAGTTCTTC. It encodes CSARDLSGTGGDEQFF.

This chain links TRBV10-3 with TRBJ2-7; 10 bases map to TRBD2. Trimming at V came to 6 bases and at J to 6 bases, leaving 8 bases not matched to a gene. There are 14 residues in the CDR3. Germline V gene sequence: CDR1 ENHRY, CDR2 SYGVKD. CDR3 region: CAIRELAGSAEQYF. The CDR3 nucleotides read TGTGCCATCAGGGAACTAGCGGGAAGCGCCGAGCAGTACTTC.

In this sample, this clonotype turned up a few times. The chain is built from TRBV20-1 and TRBJ1-2; D perhaps matches TRBD1 (6 bases). The CDR3 is made up of 15 amino acids. The germline gives CDR1 DFQATT, CDR2 SNEGSKA (reference sequence). Trimming removed 5 bases from V and 3 bases from J, with 19 bases in between. CDR3 loop: CSAELEGQPYYGYTF. CDR3 coding DNA: TGCAGTGCTGAACTGGAGGGACAACCTTACTATGGCTACACCTTC.

This clonotype has only a few counts. The rearrangement joins TRBV5-1 to TRBJ2-2; D tentatively reads TRBD1 or TRBD2 (5 bases each). V lost 9 bases, J lost 8 bases, and 23 bases lay in between. The CDR3 has 15 residues. From germline, CDR1 is SGHRS and CDR2 YFSETQ. The CDR3 DNA reads TGCGCCACTACCCGCCGCGGGTCTGGGACGGGGGAGCTGTTTTTT. This encodes CATTRRGSGTGELFF. Looking up the rest from reference TRBV5-1 and TRBJ2-2 gives the full variable domain: KAGVTQTPRYLIKTRGQQVTLSCSPISGHRSVSWYQQTPGQGLQFLFEYFSETQRNKGNFPGRFSGRQFSNSRSEMNVSTLELGDSALYLCATTRRGSGTGELFFGEGSRLTVL.

The chain uses TRBV5-1 and TRBJ2-5; weak D call: TRBD2 (5 bases). The germline gives CDR1 SGHRS, CDR2 YFSETQ. Trimming pared 4 bases from V and 5 bases from J, leaving 18 bases between. The CDR3 sequence is 15 residues long. In DNA, the CDR3 is TGCGCCAGCAGCCCAAACTCGAGGGTGGAGGAGACCCAGTACTTC. Its translation is CASSPNSRVEETQYF. The full variable domain, in which reference TRBV5-1 and TRBJ2-5 provide the parts outside the CDR3, is KAGVTQTPRYLIKTRGQQVTLSCSPISGHRSVSWYQQTPGQGLQFLFEYFSETQRNKGNFPGRFSGRQFSNSRSEMNVSTLELGDSALYLCASSPNSRVEETQYFGPGTRLLVL.

In its sample, this clonotype was seen a few times. This chain connects TRBV28 to TRBJ2-5; no clear D gene. The closer fit of TRBJ2-7 to the DNA end suggests the J call may be wrong. This CDR3 comprises 14 residues. Germline V lookup: CDR1 MDHEN, CDR2 SYDVKM. In nucleotides, the CDR3 is TGTGCCAGCAGTTTATTAGCCACCTCCTACGAGCAGTACTTC. Translating it yields CASSLLATSYEQYF.

This clonotype was recorded many times. The chain is built from TRBV29-1 and TRBJ2-7; 9 bases line up with TRBD1. The CDR3 spans 14 residues. Germline V gene lookup returns CDR1 SQVTM and CDR2 ANQGSEA. The junction had 10 bases not matched to a gene; V was cut back by 6 bases and J by 4 bases. The CDR3 sequence is CSVVTGQGKYEQYF. In DNA, the CDR3 is TGCAGCGTGGTGACGGGACAGGGAAAATACGAGCAGTACTTC.